This T cell receptor (beta chain) was identified during a study of blood T cells in healthy people across ages. Study findings and constraints: Versus aged donors, long-lived donors had higher diversity and more naive CD4+ cells.

Primers used in a second PCR of roughly 6 to 11 cycles were a sample-barcoded 5' primer and a J-beta primer mix. Through a template-switch adaptor with 12 random nucleotides, each cDNA molecule received a tag. Each CDR3 protein is one row after TCRdb ran MiXCR on the 5' RACE reads. This table holds around 1,100,000 distinct CDR3 sequences, 35% to 40% found once. The length of the CDR3 is 13 residues. Germline values: CDR1 MNHEY, CDR2 SVGEGT. Deletions cut 6 bases from V and 8 bases from J, with 14 bases between. Comments on this clonotype: Its antigen remains unknown.

The sample taken for sequencing was blood. The TCR comes from a man younger than 35 in good health. The chain joins TRBV6-2 or TRBV6-3 to TRBJ2-1; maybe TRBD2 (7 bases). CDR3 bases: TGTGCCAGCAGACGAAGGGGGAGGGATGAGCAGTTCTTC. It is translated as CASRRRGRDEQFF.